What follows describes a single TCR beta chain. Antigen unknown. The TCR beta cDNA libraries carried unique molecular identifiers. TCRdb passed the PCR reads through MiXCR, listing each CDR3 protein once. The repertoire has approximately 440,000 distinct CDR3 sequences, around 40% of them found once; the top ten carry over 10%. The record originates from a study of post-analysis software for immune sequencing data. Study-level points and caveats: Samples from a shared batch, those prepared together, strongly co-clustered by F measure. Higher frequency in patients than in controls was seen for roughly five TRBV segments, with TRBV5-6, TRBV5-1 and TRBV20-1 among them.

The germline CDR1 and CDR2 sequences are MNHEY and SMNVEV (reference sequence). V lost 3 bases, J lost 4 bases, and 12 bases lay in between. The length of the CDR3 is 14 residues. Input material: blood. The chain is built from TRBV27 and TRBJ1-1; D is ambiguous. The TCR was taken from a girl aged 10 to 17 with multiple sclerosis. The CDR3 sequence is CASSFIGVGTEAFF. CDR3 nucleotide sequence: TGTGCCAGCAGTTTTATCGGGGTTGGCACTGAAGCTTTCTTT.